The table lists the clone carrying this T cell receptor beta chain with a few counts. This entry belongs to a study of blood T cells in healthy people across ages. Combining a sample-barcoded 5' primer with a J-beta primer mix, a second PCR ran for roughly 7 to 12 cycles. TCRdb itself ran the 5' RACE reads through MiXCR, one entry per CDR3 protein. Here the sample spans roughly 1,100,000 distinct CDR3 sequences, under 30% being singletons. This CDR3 is 14 amino acids long. After removal of 4 bases from V and 8 bases from J, the junction contained 10 bases not matched to a gene. These sequences were also reported in another study, on T cells of mothers and their children.

Sample: blood. The clonotype was recovered from a girl aged 2-15 years in good health. The rearrangement joins TRBV12-3 or TRBV12-4 to TRBJ1-1, with 7 positions matching TRBD1. The CDR3 nucleotides are TGTGCCAGCAGTTATATTAGACAGGGAAGAGAAGCTTTCTTT. Its translation: CASSYIRQGREAFF.